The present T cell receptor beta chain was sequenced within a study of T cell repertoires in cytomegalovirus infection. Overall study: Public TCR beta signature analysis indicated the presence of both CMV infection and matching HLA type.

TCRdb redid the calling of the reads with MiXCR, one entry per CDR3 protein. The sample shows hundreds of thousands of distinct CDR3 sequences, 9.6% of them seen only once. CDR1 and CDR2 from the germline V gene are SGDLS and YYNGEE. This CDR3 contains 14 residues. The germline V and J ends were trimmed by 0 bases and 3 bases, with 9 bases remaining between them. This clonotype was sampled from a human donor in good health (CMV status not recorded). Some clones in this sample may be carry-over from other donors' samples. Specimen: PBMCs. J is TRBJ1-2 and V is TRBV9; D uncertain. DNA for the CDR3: TGTGCCAGCAGCGTAGAGGAAAGCCACTATGGCTACACCTTC. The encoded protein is CASSVEESHYGYTF.